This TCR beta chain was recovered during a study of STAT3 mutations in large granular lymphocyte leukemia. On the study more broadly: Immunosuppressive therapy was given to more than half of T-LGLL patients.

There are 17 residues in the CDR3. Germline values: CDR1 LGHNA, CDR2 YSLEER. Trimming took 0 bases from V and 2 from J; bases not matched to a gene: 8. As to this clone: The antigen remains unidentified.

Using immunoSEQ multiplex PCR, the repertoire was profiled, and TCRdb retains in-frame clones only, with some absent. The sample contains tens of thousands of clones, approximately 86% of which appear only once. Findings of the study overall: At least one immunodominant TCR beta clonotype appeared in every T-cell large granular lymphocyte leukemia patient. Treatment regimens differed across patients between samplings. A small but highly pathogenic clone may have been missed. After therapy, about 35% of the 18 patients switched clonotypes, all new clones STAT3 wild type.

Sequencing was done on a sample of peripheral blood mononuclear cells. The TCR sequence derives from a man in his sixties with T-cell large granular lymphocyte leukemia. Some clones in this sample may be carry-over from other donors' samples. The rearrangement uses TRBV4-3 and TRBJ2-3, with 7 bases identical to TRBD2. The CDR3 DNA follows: TGCGCCAGCAGCCAAGATTGGGCTAGCGGCCACACAGATACGCAGTATTTT. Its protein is CASSQDWASGHTDTQYF.